This section outlines one T cell receptor (beta chain) sequence together with its context. The data originate from a study of blood T cell repertoires in COVID-19. Background on the study: T cells, B-cell-depleted T cells, or PBMCs supplied cDNA or gDNA.

Generated by immunoSEQ multiplex PCR, the TCRdb table keeps only in-frame clones and is missing some. The data contain around 450,000 clones, 90% of them singletons. From germline, CDR1 is SGHNT and CDR2 YYREEE (reference sequence). Trimming took 0 bases from V and 5 from J; bases not matched to a gene: 4. The CDR3 loop spans 14 amino acids. This receptor was taken from a man in his late teens or twenties who had recovered from COVID-19. The chain uses TRBV5-4 and TRBJ1-2; TRBD1 aligns across 7 bases. What was sequenced was PBMCs or T cells enriched from blood (not recorded which). CDR3 protein: CASSLEGARYGYTF. DNA of the CDR3: TGTGCCAGCAGCTTGGAGGGGGCTCGGTATGGCTACACCTTC.